This T cell receptor (beta chain) emerged from a study of blood T cell repertoires in COVID-19. Study information: From the United States, Italy and Spain came samples of acute and convalescent COVID-19.

In the original analysis: Amplification from reference gene primers served as the basis for estimated nucleated cell counts. Clones were sequenced by immunoSEQ multiplex PCR, and TCRdb holds only the in-frame ones, with some missing. D and trimming come from the DNA, and the V and J calls and clone size come from that table. The sample holds fewer than 200,000 clones, roughly 84% seen once. CDR1 SEHNR and CDR2 FQNEAQ come from the germline V gene (reference sequence). After removal of 5 bases from V and 3 bases from J, the junction contained 3 bases not matched to a gene. The CDR3 runs 14 residues. Sequencing was done on a sample of peripheral blood. This chain connects TRBV7-9 to TRBJ1-3, with TRBD1 matching over 8 bases. This clonotype originated in a man aged 40-50 years with acute or convalescent COVID-19. CDR3 in amino acids: CASSPRGLGNTIYF. CDR3 sequence (DNA): TGTGCCAGCAGCCCCAGGGGGCTTGGAAACACCATATATTTT. Supplemented by reference TRBV7-9 and TRBJ1-3, the full variable domain reads DTGVSQNPRHKITKRGQNVTFRCDPISEHNRLYWYRQTLGQGPEFLTYFQNEAQLEKSRLLSDRFSAERPKGSFSTLEIQRTEQGDSAMYLCASSPRGLGNTIYFGEGSWLTVV.